This T cell receptor (beta chain) was captured by sequencing in a study of response to subunit inactivated influenza vaccine. Points from the study as a whole: Each seasonal influenza vaccination, the authors suggested, recruits few new T cells.

This clonotype was observed many times. As yet, its antigen is unknown. TCRdb itself ran the RT-PCR reads through MiXCR, one entry per CDR3 protein. Of 150,000 to 200,000 distinct CDR3 sequences in the sample, around 9% are singletons; the top ten hold 9.5% to 13%. Unmatched junction bases numbered 9, after V lost 4 bases and J lost 5 bases. Germline V CDR1 and CDR2: MDHEN, SYDVKM. The CDR3 runs 15 residues. The receptor was isolated from a man aged 45-65 years who received an inactivated influenza vaccine. Sequenced here: non-naive T cells sorted from PBMCs, sampled on the day of vaccination. This sequence joins TRBV28 and TRBJ2-7, with TRBD2 identical over 9 bases. This chain's CDR3 is CASSSYSGRPDEQYF. The DNA for the CDR3 is TGTGCCAGCAGTTCTTATAGCGGGAGACCCGACGAGCAGTACTTC.